These T cell receptor beta chains were read from a single sample in a study of blood T cells in healthy people across ages. TCRdb recomputed calls from the 5' RACE reads with MiXCR, one row per CDR3 protein. The sample has about 730,000 distinct CDR3 sequences; roughly 47% are singletons. Material for sequencing was blood. Receptors were obtained from a woman aged 55-70 years in good health. CDR3s include the opening cysteine and the closing phenylalanine or tryptophan. Each record gives: V gene, J gene, CDR3 protein.

V: TRBV7-2; J: TRBJ2-1; CDR3: CASSLTGTSGKVEQFF
V: TRBV6-2/TRBV6-3; J: TRBJ1-1; CDR3: CASRGTGTGAFF
V: TRBV7-2; J: TRBJ2-7; CDR3: CASSLYRTGSYEQYF
V: TRBV7-2; J: TRBJ2-7; CDR3: CASSLNGLPLDEQYF
V: TRBV18; J: TRBJ1-6; CDR3: CASSATGDPSPLHF
V: TRBV3-1; J: TRBJ2-7; CDR3: CASSLGQGPPSLYEQYF
V: TRBV20-1; J: TRBJ2-5; CDR3: CSAIRGDQETQYF
V: TRBV4-1; J: TRBJ1-2; CDR3: CASSQDGTAGGYTF
V: TRBV7-9; J: TRBJ1-1; CDR3: CASSLDPQPLAFF
V: TRBV6-1; J: TRBJ2-7; CDR3: CASSNRVSEQYF
V: TRBV27; J: TRBJ2-7; CDR3: CASSLLQGPSYEQYF
V: TRBV7-9; J: TRBJ1-1; CDR3: CASSLQGISTEAFF
V: TRBV29-1; J: TRBJ2-1; CDR3: CSVELAGDNEQFF
V: TRBV7-3; J: TRBJ2-5; CDR3: CASSLGTEYNEQYF
V: TRBV20-1; J: TRBJ2-1; CDR3: CSASGRAIDEQFF
V: TRBV6-2/TRBV6-3; J: TRBJ2-7; CDR3: CANSYFYGLQNYEQYF
V: TRBV12-3/TRBV12-4; J: TRBJ2-5; CDR3: CASSSWVAGGRETQYF
V: TRBV3-1; J: TRBJ1-1; CDR3: CASSQNTGLTFAEAFF
V: TRBV14; J: TRBJ2-6; CDR3: CASSSTNSGANVLTF
V: TRBV9; J: TRBJ2-5; CDR3: CASSVVSDQETQYF
V: TRBV7-9; J: TRBJ2-1; CDR3: CASSLANRCNEQFF
V: TRBV5-6; J: TRBJ2-7; CDR3: CASSFTGSSSYEQYF
V: TRBV7-2; J: TRBJ2-5; CDR3: CASSLGGLGTQYF
V: TRBV3-1; J: TRBJ2-7; CDR3: CASSPQTGGYYEQYF
V: TRBV6-2/TRBV6-3; J: TRBJ2-1; CDR3: CASSVFLAGGSEQFF
V: TRBV6-2/TRBV6-3; J: TRBJ2-1; CDR3: CASSYLPPLGAGGNNEQFF
V: TRBV5-1; J: TRBJ2-3; CDR3: CASSLNWGGRTDTQYF
V: TRBV29-1; J: -; CDR3: CSAGPRVRVKETQYF
V: TRBV7-2; J: TRBJ2-5; CDR3: CASSLLGWTQYF
V: TRBV7-6; J: TRBJ2-1; CDR3: CANSAGLAGGNEQFF
V: TRBV20-1; J: TRBJ2-1; CDR3: CSARALAAALDEKFF
V: TRBV20-1; J: TRBJ2-3; CDR3: CSARSPGPTQYF
V: TRBV9; J: TRBJ2-3; CDR3: CASSRGFGTDTQYF
V: TRBV25-1; J: TRBJ1-2; CDR3: CASSGRGPGYGYTF
V: TRBV4-3; J: TRBJ2-1; CDR3: CASSQDWRSNEQFF
V: TRBV5-1; J: TRBJ1-4; CDR3: CASSLDINEKLFF
V: TRBV18; J: TRBJ2-7; CDR3: CASSPGPDASSYEQYF
V: TRBV20-1; J: TRBJ1-5; CDR3: CSARNDGTGYQPQHF
V: TRBV6-2/TRBV6-3; J: TRBJ1-1; CDR3: CASSYLRQEEAFF
V: TRBV5-1; J: TRBJ2-7; CDR3: CASSLSPDSYEQYF
V: TRBV6-2/TRBV6-3; J: TRBJ1-4; CDR3: CASMGGIDEKLFF
V: TRBV12-3/TRBV12-4; J: TRBJ1-1; CDR3: CASSPGPEVFF
V: TRBV7-2; J: TRBJ1-2; CDR3: CASSLGDDRGYTF
V: TRBV12-3/TRBV12-4; J: TRBJ2-3; CDR3: CATILSGGGTDTQYF
V: TRBV4-2; J: TRBJ2-3; CDR3: CASSQDLATSGNTDTQYF